The 3 T cell receptor beta chains listed next were all sequenced from one sample in a study of T cell repertoires in cytomegalovirus infection. A single record per CDR3 protein comes from TCRdb applying MiXCR to the reads. Of about 70,000 distinct CDR3 sequences detected, approximately 22% appear once; the ten largest clones hold roughly 62%. The antigens of these receptors remain unknown. The starting material was CD8+ T cells from cultured PBMCs, obtained from culture after CMV antigen stimulation. Every receptor here comes from a human donor in good health (CMV status not recorded). Some clones in this sample may be carry-over from other donors' samples.

Here the CDR3 reads CASSAGTGGLKDEQYF. In nucleotides, the CDR3 is TGTGCCAGTAGTGCGGGGACAGGGGGCTTAAAGGACGAGCAGTACTTC. The chain couples TRBV19 to TRBJ2-7; 12 bases are a match to TRBD1. V gave up 5 bases and J gave up 5 bases; unmatched junction bases: 10. The germline gives CDR1 LNHDA, CDR2 SQIVND (reference sequence). The CDR3 consists of 16 residues. Together with reference TRBV19 and TRBJ2-7, the CDR3 gives the full variable domain: DGGITQSPKYLFRKEGQNVTLSCEQNLNHDAMYWYRQDPGQGLRLIYYSQIVNDFQKGDIAEGYSVSREKKESFPLTVTSAQKNPTAFYLCASSAGTGGLKDEQYFGPGTRLTVT.

This chain uses TRBV6-5 with TRBJ2-2; the D is unclear. CDR3 length equals 14 residues. V gave up 2 bases and J gave up 3 bases, with 7 bases separating them. The germline V gene has CDR1 MNHEY and CDR2 SVGAGI. CDR3 in DNA: TGTGCCAGCAGTTACGGCAGCTACACCGGGGAGCTGTTTTTT. Its protein product is CASSYGSYTGELFF.

The rearrangement uses TRBV7-8 and TRBJ1-4; D remains ambiguous. The CDR3 has 15 amino acids. V was shortened by 1 base and J by 5 bases, with 11 bases between the two germline ends. The V gene's germline CDR1 is SGHVS and CDR2 FQNEAQ. The CDR3 nucleotides read TGTGCCAGCAGCTTAGTTGGGAGAGAGAATGAAAAACTGTTTTTT. Protein: CASSLVGRENEKLFF.